This T cell receptor (beta chain) came from a study of cytomegalovirus exposure and HLA in healthy donors. General study results and limits: Sequence variants that were highly shared formed a cluster that was likely a sequencing artifact.

As for this clone: The antigen is undetermined.

Trimming took off 2 bases at V and 0 bases at J, with 14 bases between the two ends. This CDR3 has 17 residues. CDR1 is LNHDA and CDR2 is SQIVND in the germline V gene (reference sequence). PCR employed 60 Vbeta and 13 Jbeta primers. The table came from immunoSEQ multiplex PCR; TCRdb's copy has only in-frame clones and leaves some out. The sample lists approximately 140,000 clones, just under 80% seen once, with under 2.5% in the top ten. The origin of this receptor is a man aged 25-45 years in good health and CMV-seronegative. The chain uses TRBV19 and TRBJ2-4, with TRBD1 as a possible D gene (6 bases). Input material: PBMCs. The CDR3 DNA is TGTGCCAGTAGTATACGGGACATCTCACTAGCCAAAAACATTCAGTACTTC. Encoded protein: CASSIRDISLAKNIQYF. The full variable domain, with the rest looked up from reference TRBV19 and TRBJ2-4, is DGGITQSPKYLFRKEGQNVTLSCEQNLNHDAMYWYRQDPGQGLRLIYYSQIVNDFQKGDIAEGYSVSREKKESFPLTVTSAQKNPTAFYLCASSIRDISLAKNIQYFGAGTRLSVL.